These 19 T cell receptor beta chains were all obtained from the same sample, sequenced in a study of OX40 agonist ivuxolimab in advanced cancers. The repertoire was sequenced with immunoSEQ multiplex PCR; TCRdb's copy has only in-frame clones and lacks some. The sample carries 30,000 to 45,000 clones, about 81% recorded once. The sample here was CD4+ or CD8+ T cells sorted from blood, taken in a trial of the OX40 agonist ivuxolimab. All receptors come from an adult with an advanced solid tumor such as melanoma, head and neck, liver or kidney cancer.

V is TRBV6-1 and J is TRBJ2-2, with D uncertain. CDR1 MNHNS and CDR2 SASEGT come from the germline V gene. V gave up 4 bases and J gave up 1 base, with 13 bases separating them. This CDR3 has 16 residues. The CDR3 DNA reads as TGTGCCAGCAGTGTTCTTAAGTCCTTGAACACCGGGGAGCTGTTTTTT. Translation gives CASSVLKSLNTGELFF.

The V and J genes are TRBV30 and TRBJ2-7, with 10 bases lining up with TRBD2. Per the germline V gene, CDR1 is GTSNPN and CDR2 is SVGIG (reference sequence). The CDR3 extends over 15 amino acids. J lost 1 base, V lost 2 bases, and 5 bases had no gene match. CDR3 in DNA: TGTGCCTGGAGTCCCCTAGCGGGAGTATCCTACGAGCAGTACTTC. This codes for CAWSPLAGVSYEQYF.

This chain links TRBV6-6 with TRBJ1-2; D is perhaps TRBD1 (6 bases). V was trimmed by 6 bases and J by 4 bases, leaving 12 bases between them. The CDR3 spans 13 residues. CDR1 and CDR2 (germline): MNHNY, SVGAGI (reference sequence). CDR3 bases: TGTGCCAGCAGGAGACAGGCCCCCTATGGCTACACCTTC. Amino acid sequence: CASRRQAPYGYTF.

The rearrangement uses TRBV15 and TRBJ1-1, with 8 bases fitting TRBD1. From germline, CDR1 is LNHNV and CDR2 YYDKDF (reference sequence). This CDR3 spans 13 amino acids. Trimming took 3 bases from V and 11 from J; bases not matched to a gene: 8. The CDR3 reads CATSRFGQGEAFF. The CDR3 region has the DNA TGTGCCACCAGCAGGTTCGGACAGGGCGAGGCTTTCTTT.

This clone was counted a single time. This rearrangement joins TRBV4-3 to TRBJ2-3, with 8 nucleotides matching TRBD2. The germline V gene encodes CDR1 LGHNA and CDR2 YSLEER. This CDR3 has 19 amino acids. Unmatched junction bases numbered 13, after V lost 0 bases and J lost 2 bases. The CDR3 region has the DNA TGCGCCAGCAGCCAAGAGCTAGGTAGCGGGGCCCCTCTCACAGATACGCAGTATTTT. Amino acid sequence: CASSQELGSGAPLTDTQYF.

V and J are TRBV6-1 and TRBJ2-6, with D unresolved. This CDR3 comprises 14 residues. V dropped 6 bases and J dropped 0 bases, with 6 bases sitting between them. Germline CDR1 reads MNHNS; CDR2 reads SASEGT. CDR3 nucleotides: TGTGCCAGCAGGACGAGCTCTGGGGCCAACGTCCTGACTTTC. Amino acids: CASRTSSGANVLTF.

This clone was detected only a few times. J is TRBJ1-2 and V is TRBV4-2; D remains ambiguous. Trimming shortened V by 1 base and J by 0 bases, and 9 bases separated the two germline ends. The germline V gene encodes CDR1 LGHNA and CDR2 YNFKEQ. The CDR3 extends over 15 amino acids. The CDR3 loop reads CASSQGSEANYGYTF. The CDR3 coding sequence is TGTGCCAGCAGCCAAGGGTCAGAAGCTAACTATGGCTACACCTTC.

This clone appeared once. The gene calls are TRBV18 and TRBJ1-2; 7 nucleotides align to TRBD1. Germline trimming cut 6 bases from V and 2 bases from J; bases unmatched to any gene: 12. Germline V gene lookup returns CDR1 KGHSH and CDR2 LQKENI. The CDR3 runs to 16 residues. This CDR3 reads CASSSSKTGWNYGYTF. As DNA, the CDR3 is TGTGCCAGCTCTTCCTCTAAGACAGGGTGGAACTATGGCTACACCTTC.

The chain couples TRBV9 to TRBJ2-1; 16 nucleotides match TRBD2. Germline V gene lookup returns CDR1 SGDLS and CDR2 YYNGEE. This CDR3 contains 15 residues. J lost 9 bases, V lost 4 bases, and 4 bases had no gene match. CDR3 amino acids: CASSTGLAGGGEQFF. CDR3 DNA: TGTGCCAGCAGCACGGGACTAGCGGGAGGGGGTGAGCAGTTCTTC. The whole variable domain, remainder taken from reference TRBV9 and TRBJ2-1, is DSGVTQTPKHLITATGQRVTLRCSPRSGDLSVYWYQQSLDQGLQFLIQYYNGEERAKGNILERFSAQQFPDLHSELNLSSLELGDSALYFCASSTGLAGGGEQFFGPGTRLTVL.

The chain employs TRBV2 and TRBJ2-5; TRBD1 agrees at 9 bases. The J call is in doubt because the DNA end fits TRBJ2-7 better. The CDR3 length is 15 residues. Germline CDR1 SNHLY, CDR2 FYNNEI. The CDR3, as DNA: TGTGCCAGCAGTACTCCGACAGGGGGCTCCTACGAGCAGTACTTC. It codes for CASSTPTGGSYEQYF.

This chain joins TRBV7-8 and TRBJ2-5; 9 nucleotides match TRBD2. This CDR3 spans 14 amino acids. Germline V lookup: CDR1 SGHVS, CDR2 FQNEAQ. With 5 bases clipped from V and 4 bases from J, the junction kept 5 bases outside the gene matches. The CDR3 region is CASSPGLASETQYF. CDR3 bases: TGTGCCAGCAGCCCTGGACTAGCGTCAGAGACCCAGTACTTC. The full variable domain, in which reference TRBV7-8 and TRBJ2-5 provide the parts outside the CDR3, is GAGVSQSPRYKVAKRGQDVALRCDPISGHVSLFWYQQALGQGPEFLTYFQNEAQLDKSGLPSDRFFAERPEGSVSTLKIQRTQQEDSAVYLCASSPGLASETQYFGPGTRLLVL.

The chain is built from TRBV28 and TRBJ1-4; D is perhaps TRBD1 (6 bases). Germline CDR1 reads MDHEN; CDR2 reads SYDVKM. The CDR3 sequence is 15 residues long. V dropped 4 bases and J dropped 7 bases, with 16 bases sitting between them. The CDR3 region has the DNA TGTGCCAGCAGTTCTCAGGGGCCGCCAGGTGAAAAACTGTTTTTT. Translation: CASSSQGPPGEKLFF.

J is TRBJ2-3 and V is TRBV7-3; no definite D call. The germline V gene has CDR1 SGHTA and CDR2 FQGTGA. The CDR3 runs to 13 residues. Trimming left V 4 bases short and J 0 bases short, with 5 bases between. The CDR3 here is CASSSGSTDTQYF. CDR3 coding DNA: TGTGCCAGCAGCTCCGGAAGCACAGATACGCAGTATTTT.

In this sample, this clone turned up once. CDR3 nucleotides: TGTGCCAGCAGACGCACTAGCGGGGGGAATCACTACGAGCAGTACTTC. Translating gives CASRRTSGGNHYEQYF. The rearrangement joins TRBV7-9 to TRBJ2-7; 12 bases agree with TRBD2. The CDR3 length is 16 residues. Germline trimming cut 6 bases from V and 3 bases from J; bases unmatched to any gene: 9. CDR1 and CDR2 from the germline V gene are SEHNR and FQNEAQ (reference sequence).

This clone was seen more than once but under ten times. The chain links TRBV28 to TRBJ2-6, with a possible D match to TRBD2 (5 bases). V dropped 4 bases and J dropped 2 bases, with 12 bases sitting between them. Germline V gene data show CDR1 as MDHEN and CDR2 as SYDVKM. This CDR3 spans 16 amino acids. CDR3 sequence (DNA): TGTGCCAGCAGTTCCCCGGGGAAAGCTGGGGCCAACGTCCTGACTTTC. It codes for CASSSPGKAGANVLTF. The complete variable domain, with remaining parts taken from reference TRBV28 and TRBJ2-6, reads DVKVTQSSRYLVKRTGEKVFLECVQDMDHENMFWYRQDPGLGLRLIYFSYDVKMKEKGDIPEGYSVSREKKERFSLILESASTNQTSMYLCASSSPGKAGANVLTFGAGSRLTVL.

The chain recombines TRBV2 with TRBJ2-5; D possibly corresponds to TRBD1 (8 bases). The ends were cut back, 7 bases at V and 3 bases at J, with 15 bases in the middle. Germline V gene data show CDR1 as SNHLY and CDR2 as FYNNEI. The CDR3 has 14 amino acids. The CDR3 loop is CASTRQGREETQYF. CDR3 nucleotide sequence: TGTGCCAGCACTAGACAGGGGAGGGAAGAGACCCAGTACTTC.

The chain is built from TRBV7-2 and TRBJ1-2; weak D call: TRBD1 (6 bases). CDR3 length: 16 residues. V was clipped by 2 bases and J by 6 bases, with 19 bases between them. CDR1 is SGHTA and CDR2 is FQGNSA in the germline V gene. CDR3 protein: CASSLTGMGAQDGYTF. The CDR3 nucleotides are TGTGCCAGCAGCTTAACGGGTATGGGGGCTCAGGATGGCTACACCTTC.

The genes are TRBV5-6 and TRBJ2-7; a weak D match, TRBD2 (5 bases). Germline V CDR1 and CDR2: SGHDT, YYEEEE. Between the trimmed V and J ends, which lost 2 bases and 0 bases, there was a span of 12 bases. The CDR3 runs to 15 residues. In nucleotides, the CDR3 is TGTGCCAGCAGCTTAGGGATAACTAGCTCCTACGAGCAGTACTTC. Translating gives CASSLGITSSYEQYF.

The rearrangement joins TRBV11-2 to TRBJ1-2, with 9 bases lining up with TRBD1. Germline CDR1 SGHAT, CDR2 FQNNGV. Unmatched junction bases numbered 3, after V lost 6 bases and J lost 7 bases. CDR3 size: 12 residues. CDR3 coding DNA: TGTGCCAGCAGTGTGGACAGGGGTGGCTACACCTTC. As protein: CASSVDRGGYTF.